The 10 T cell receptor beta chains reported below all come from one sample, sequenced in a study of immune reconstitution after stem cell transplant in scleroderma. TCRdb fed the RT-PCR reads into MiXCR, producing one record per CDR3 protein. This table has approximately 2,300 distinct CDR3 sequences, 10% to 13% appearing once. This material was collected before or after autologous hematopoietic stem cell transplantation (not recorded which). The receptor source for this set is a female donor with systemic sclerosis.

This clonotype was recorded a few times. This chain joins TRBV11-2 and TRBJ1-1, with D possibly matching TRBD1 (6 bases). This CDR3 has 16 residues. V was shortened by 6 bases and J by 1 base, with 18 bases between the two germline ends. The germline V gene encodes CDR1 SGHAT and CDR2 FQNNGV. CDR3 sequence reads: CASRGATGRGNTEAFF. Here the CDR3 DNA reads TGTGCCAGCAGGGGGGCAACAGGGAGGGGGAACACTGAAGCTTTCTTT.

The chain has TRBV5-1 and TRBJ2-1; D unclear. Trimming took off 4 bases at V and 4 bases at J, with 6 bases between the two ends. In germline, CDR1 is SGHRS, CDR2 YFSETQ. CDR3 length: 12 residues. The CDR3 reads CASSTKYNEQFF. The CDR3 nucleotides read TGCGCCAGCAGCACCAAATACAATGAGCAGTTCTTC. Full variable domain (outside the CDR3, taken from reference TRBV5-1 and TRBJ2-1): KAGVTQTPRYLIKTRGQQVTLSCSPISGHRSVSWYQQTPGQGLQFLFEYFSETQRNKGNFPGRFSGRQFSNSRSEMNVSTLELGDSALYLCASSTKYNEQFFGPGTRLTVL.

Within the sample, this clonotype is medium-sized. The chain is built from TRBV6-1 and TRBJ1-5; 9 bases are a match to TRBD1. The CDR3 runs 16 residues. V was pared by 6 bases and J by 4 bases, with 10 bases of the junction left unmatched. Germline CDR1 reads MNHNS; CDR2 reads SASEGT. This CDR3 reads CASSPTDRGRNQPQHF. The CDR3 coding sequence is TGTGCCAGCAGCCCGACAGACAGGGGGAGAAATCAGCCCCAGCATTTT.

This clonotype is termed medium-sized. This sequence joins TRBV2 and TRBJ1-1, with D tentatively TRBD1 (5 bases). The CDR3 is 16 residues long. Germline CDR1 and CDR2: SNHLY and FYNNEI. With 4 bases removed from V and 1 base from J, the gap between germline ends came to 16 bases. The CDR3 nucleotides read TGTGCCAGCAGTGTCCTGGGGGGGAGAGGGAACACTGAAGCTTTCTTT. Its translation: CASSVLGGRGNTEAFF.

This clonotype ranks as medium-sized. The chain employs TRBV29-1 and TRBJ1-1; the D is unclear. This CDR3 comprises 12 residues. In germline, CDR1 is SQVTM, CDR2 ANQGSEA. The V end lost 6 bases, the J end lost 3 bases, and 11 bases lay between the germline ends. The CDR3 protein is CSVDARDTEAFF. The DNA of the CDR3 is TGCAGCGTCGATGCCAGAGACACTGAAGCTTTCTTT.

The genes are TRBV5-1 and TRBJ2-4; 8 bases match TRBD1. CDR1 SGHRS and CDR2 YFSETQ come from the germline V gene. The trim removed 4 bases at V and 8 bases at J, leaving 11 bases unmatched. This CDR3 spans 15 amino acids. CDR3 sequence reads: CASSPSSGGEDIQYF. In DNA form, the CDR3 reads TGCGCCAGCAGCCCCTCTTCAGGGGGCGAGGACATTCAGTACTTC.

This clonotype counts as medium-sized (0.01 to 0.1%). This chain uses TRBV20-1 with TRBJ1-4; 7 bases match TRBD1. The junction had 8 bases not matched to a gene; V was cut back by 3 bases and J by 7 bases. Per germline, CDR1 DFQATT and CDR2 SNEGSKA (reference sequence). The CDR3 length is 14 residues. The CDR3 region is CSARGQGGSEKLFF. The CDR3 nucleotides read TGCAGTGCTAGGGGTCAAGGGGGCTCTGAAAAACTGTTTTTT.

This clonotype is deemed medium-sized. The chain combines TRBV7-3 with TRBJ1-6; 7 positions match TRBD1. Germline CDR1 SGHTA, CDR2 FQGTGA. V trimming: 5 bases; J trimming: 0 bases; junction bases outside the gene matches: 10. This CDR3 has 18 residues. DNA for the CDR3: TGTGCCAGCAGCAAGGGGAGGGACAGCAGCTCCTATAATTCACCCCTCCACTTT. It yields the protein CASSKGRDSSSYNSPLHF.

Relative to its sample, this clonotype is medium-sized. The rearrangement uses TRBV21-1 and TRBJ2-7; the DNA was not compared with TRBD1, the D call given in the table. TRBV21-1 is described as a pseudogene. The CDR3 runs to 15 residues. The CDR3 nucleotides read TGTGCCAGCAGCAAAGGAGCCGGGACAGGGGGCGAGCAGTACTTC. This gives the protein CASSKGAGTGGEQYF.

This clonotype is deemed medium-sized. This chain links TRBV29-1 with TRBJ2-7, with D unclear. Germline values: CDR1 SQVTM, CDR2 ANQGSEA. This CDR3 region has 13 residues. Trimming stripped 8 bases from V and 6 bases from J, with 20 bases between. CDR3 coding DNA: TGCAGCTACAAAGGACCCTCCGGCGGCGAGCAGTACTTC. Amino acids: CSYKGPSGGEQYF.